The clone carrying this T cell receptor (beta chain) was counted a single time. Germline V gene lookup returns CDR1 SGHRS and CDR2 YFSETQ. The CDR3 spans 14 residues. V lost 3 bases and J lost 8; bases outside the gene matches: 9. Data came from immunoSEQ multiplex PCR; TCRdb stores just in-frame clones and leaves some out. In the table there are 55,000 to 70,000 clones, about 81% of which are singletons. The sample belongs to a study of blood T cell repertoires in COVID-19. Turning to the study itself: From T cells, B-cell-depleted T cells, or PBMCs came the material, which was cDNA or gDNA.

V and J are TRBV5-1 and TRBJ1-2; 8 bases align to TRBD1. The sample taken for sequencing was peripheral blood. The source is a man older than 75 with acute or convalescent COVID-19. CDR3 sequence: CASSSSGGAWGYTF. CDR3 sequence (DNA): TGCGCCAGCAGCTCCTCAGGGGGCGCGTGGGGCTACACCTTC.